This passage covers 24 T cell receptor beta chains from one sample sequenced in a study of blood T cell repertoires in COVID-19. Sequencing used immunoSEQ multiplex PCR; TCRdb keeps in-frame clones, though not all of them. Of 130,000 or so clones listed, just under 85% are singletons. Sequences were obtained from PBMCs or T cells enriched from blood (not recorded which). The receptor set was obtained from a man in his forties or fifties who had recovered from COVID-19.

This clone was observed once. The chain uses TRBV4-2 and TRBJ2-7, with 8 bases lining up with TRBD1. The germline CDR1 and CDR2 sequences are LGHNA and YNFKEQ. V was pared by 0 bases and J by 4 bases, with 11 bases of the junction left unmatched. The CDR3 spans 17 residues. The CDR3 sequence: CASSQDESGRGLYEQYF. DNA of the CDR3: TGTGCCAGCAGCCAAGATGAATCTGGCAGGGGGCTTTACGAGCAGTACTTC.

The CDR3 reads CASSHGQWNQPQHF. CDR3 bases: TGTGCCAGCAGTCACGGACAGTGGAATCAGCCCCAGCATTTT. The V gene is TRBV6-2 or TRBV6-3, the J gene TRBJ1-5; tentatively, D is TRBD1 (6 bases). The CDR3 covers 14 residues. The V end was cut by 5 bases, the J end by 4 bases, with 12 bases between. Germline assignment: CDR1 MNHEY and CDR2 SVGEGT.

The genes are TRBV7-2 and TRBJ2-1; TRBD2 matches 7 bases. The CDR3 contains 16 residues. V shed 2 bases and J 0 bases; nucleotides not matched to a gene: 4. The germline V gene has CDR1 SGHTA and CDR2 FQGNSA. Written as DNA, the CDR3 is TGTGCCAGCAGCTTACGGCGGGGGAGCTCCTACAATGAGCAGTTCTTC. Amino acid sequence: CASSLRRGSSYNEQFF.

This clone was counted a single time. This chain joins TRBV28 and TRBJ1-2; 9 bases line up with TRBD1. There are 14 residues in the CDR3. CDR1 MDHEN and CDR2 SYDVKM come from the germline V gene. V was pared by 6 bases and J by 8 bases, with 10 bases of the junction left unmatched. The CDR3 DNA reads as TGTGCCAGCAGGGGGACAGGGAGCGTGCAGGGCTACACCTTC. It codes for CASRGTGSVQGYTF.

The V and J genes are TRBV6-5 and TRBJ1-1, with 11 bases identical to TRBD1. V shed 2 bases and J 5 bases; nucleotides not matched to a gene: 4. The CDR3 has 15 amino acids. Germline V lookup: CDR1 MNHEY, CDR2 SVGAGI. As DNA, the CDR3 is TGTGCCAGCAGTTACGGGACAGGGGGACCGACTGAAGCTTTCTTT. Its translation: CASSYGTGGPTEAFF.

V is TRBV29-1 and J is TRBJ2-7; tentatively, D is TRBD1 (6 bases). This CDR3 is 11 amino acids long. Germline V gene lookup returns CDR1 SQVTM and CDR2 ANQGSEA. Trimming removed 7 bases at V and 4 bases at J, with 11 bases between. Here the CDR3 reads CSATGLYEQYF. CDR3 DNA: TGCAGCGCTACAGGGTTATACGAGCAGTACTTC.

This chain connects TRBV5-6 to TRBJ2-7; no definite D call. The length of the CDR3 is 12 residues. Germline V gives CDR1 SGHDT, CDR2 YYEEEE. Trimming took 4 bases from V and 3 from J, leaving 8 bases between them. This CDR3 is CASSTSGYEQYF. The CDR3 DNA reads as TGTGCCAGCAGCACTTCGGGCTACGAGCAGTACTTC.

This chain connects TRBV5-5 to TRBJ2-5; possible D gene TRBD1, 6 bases. V lost 0 bases to trimming and J lost 5 bases, with 11 bases between them. This CDR3 contains 14 residues. Germline CDR1 SGHKS, CDR2 YYEKEE (reference sequence). In nucleotides, the CDR3 is TGTGCCAGCAGCTTGGACGACAGGAGGGAGACCCAGTACTTC. It encodes CASSLDDRRETQYF.

V usage is TRBV5-6 and J usage is TRBJ2-3; TRBD1 matches at 7 bases. The V gene end was trimmed by 4 bases and the J gene end by 0 bases; junction bases not matched to a gene: 2. CDR3 size: 14 residues. Germline values: CDR1 SGHDT, CDR2 YYEEEE. CDR3 coding DNA: TGTGCCAGCAGCAGACAGGGTAGCACAGATACGCAGTATTTT. Translation gives CASSRQGSTDTQYF.

CDR3 amino acids: CSVETGHEQYF. The CDR3 DNA reads TGCAGCGTCGAGACAGGCCACGAGCAGTACTTC. The chain is built from TRBV29-1 and TRBJ2-7, with D tentatively TRBD1 (6 bases). Looked up from germline, CDR1 is SQVTM and CDR2 is ANQGSEA. CDR3 length: 11 amino acids. V lost 6 bases and J 5 bases, leaving 11 bases between the germline ends.

Only one count was recorded for this clone. The CDR3 DNA reads TGTGCCAGCAGCTTAGAGAGGACAAGGGGGATCCACTTT. It encodes CASSLERTRGIHF. This chain links TRBV7-2 with TRBJ1-6; a weak D match, TRBD1 (6 bases). This CDR3 has 13 amino acids. Germline CDR1 is SGHTA and CDR2 is FQGNSA. Trimming took off 1 base at V and 17 bases at J, with 15 bases between the two ends.

This chain joins TRBV18 and TRBJ2-2; D gene uncertain. This CDR3 spans 15 amino acids. Germline CDR1 is KGHSH and CDR2 is LQKENI. V was pared by 1 base and J by 3 bases, with 9 bases between. The CDR3 DNA reads TGTGCCAGCTCACCACTGGGCGAGTACACCGGGGAGCTGTTTTTT. The encoded protein is CASSPLGEYTGELFF.

The chain is built from TRBV11-2 and TRBJ2-3; D is ambiguous. Trimming pared 0 bases from V and 2 bases from J, leaving 9 bases between. CDR3 size: 15 residues. Germline CDR1 reads SGHAT; CDR2 reads FQNNGV. CDR3: CASSLDHAVTDTQYF. The DNA for the CDR3 is TGTGCCAGCAGCTTAGATCACGCGGTCACAGATACGCAGTATTTT.

The V and J genes are TRBV27 and TRBJ1-1, with 7 nucleotides matching TRBD1. This CDR3 spans 14 amino acids. With 3 bases clipped from V and 2 bases from J, the junction kept 3 bases outside the gene matches. Germline V gene data show CDR1 as MNHEY and CDR2 as SMNVEV (reference sequence). DNA of the CDR3: TGTGCCAGCAGTTTGAAAGGGGGCAACACTGAAGCTTTCTTT. Protein sequence: CASSLKGGNTEAFF.

This clone has only one observation. The V gene is TRBV7-8, the J gene TRBJ1-1; 10 nucleotides match TRBD1. Unmatched junction bases numbered 2, after V lost 4 bases and J lost 3 bases. This CDR3 contains 14 residues. CDR1 and CDR2 from the germline V gene are SGHVS and FQNEAQ. This CDR3 is CASSYDRGHTEAFF. For the CDR3, the DNA is TGTGCCAGCAGCTATGACAGGGGGCACACTGAAGCTTTCTTT.

This chain joins TRBV6-5 and TRBJ1-4; tentative D call: TRBD1 (6 bases). The CDR3 contains 14 residues. Germline V CDR1 and CDR2: MNHEY, SVGAGI. The ends were cut back, 7 bases at V and 5 bases at J, with 14 bases in the middle. DNA of the CDR3: TGTGCCAGCACCTTTGACAGGTCGAATGAAAAACTGTTTTTT. This codes for CASTFDRSNEKLFF.

This clone was found a few times. The CDR3 spells CASSSSGQGCQPQHF. The CDR3 DNA reads TGTGCCAGCAGCTCTTCGGGACAGGGATGTCAGCCCCAGCATTTT. The chain couples TRBV21-1 to TRBJ1-5; the D call TRBD1 from the table was never checked on the DNA. TRBV21-1 counts as a pseudogene. The CDR3 length is 15 residues.

The chain couples TRBV12-3 or TRBV12-4 to TRBJ2-7, with 8 bases fitting TRBD2. With V trimmed by 5 bases and J by 6 bases, 0 bases remained unmatched. This CDR3 comprises 11 residues. In DNA, the CDR3 is TGTGCCAGCAGTCGGGGGGGCGAGCAGTACTTC. Translating it yields CASSRGGEQYF.

The chain is built from TRBV27 and TRBJ1-3, with 8 bases that match TRBD1. The CDR3 is made up of 18 amino acids. Germline values: CDR1 MNHEY, CDR2 SMNVEV (reference sequence). V gave up 2 bases and J gave up 0 bases; unmatched junction bases: 9. CDR3 in amino acids: CASSLPGTGCPSGNTIYF. In nucleotides, the CDR3 is TGTGCCAGCAGTTTACCGGGGACAGGCTGCCCCTCTGGAAACACCATATATTTT.

The V call is TRBV7-2, the J call TRBJ2-7, with 7 bases aligning to TRBD1. Germline values: CDR1 SGHTA, CDR2 FQGNSA. The CDR3 is made up of 14 amino acids. The J segment lost 0 bases and the V segment lost 6 bases, leaving 5 bases of the junction unmatched. The CDR3 region is CASSSDRNSYEQYF. The CDR3 DNA reads as TGTGCCAGCAGTTCGGACAGGAACTCCTACGAGCAGTACTTC.

This chain connects TRBV30 to TRBJ1-1, with 8 bases identical to TRBD1. The length of the CDR3 is 17 residues. V trimming: 3 bases; J trimming: 1 base; junction bases outside the gene matches: 13. Germline assignment: CDR1 GTSNPN and CDR2 SVGIG (reference sequence). DNA for the CDR3: TGTGCCTGGAGCAGGGGGCGAGTGGCCTTGACGAACACTGAAGCTTTCTTT. Its protein is CAWSRGRVALTNTEAFF.

The genes are TRBV7-2 and TRBJ2-5; TRBD2 agrees at 9 bases. V lost 1 base, J lost 5 bases, and 8 bases stayed unmatched. The CDR3 has 16 amino acids. In germline, CDR1 is SGHTA, CDR2 FQGNSA. The CDR3 protein is CASSLGQAGGRETQYF. The CDR3 DNA follows: TGTGCCAGCAGCTTAGGGCAAGCGGGGGGCAGGGAGACCCAGTACTTC.

J is TRBJ2-3 and V is TRBV15, with D uncertain. V lost 0 bases and J 5 bases, leaving 3 bases between the germline ends. There are 12 residues in the CDR3. The V gene's germline CDR1 is LNHNV and CDR2 YYDKDF (reference sequence). The CDR3, as DNA: TGTGCCACCAGCAGAGATCAAGATACGCAGTATTTT. Protein product: CATSRDQDTQYF.

The count of this clone is one. This rearrangement joins TRBV13 to TRBJ1-6, with D unclear. Per the germline V gene, CDR1 is PRHDT and CDR2 is FYEKMQ (reference sequence). Between the trimmed V and J ends, which lost 3 bases and 7 bases, there was a span of 7 bases. The CDR3 consists of 13 residues. The CDR3 region has the DNA TGTGCCAGCAGCTTCACAAGAAATTCACCCCTCCACTTT. This gives the protein CASSFTRNSPLHF.